The 25 T cell receptor beta chains in this list originate from one sample, sequenced in a study of vaccination and CD4 T cells after COVID-19. Each CDR3 protein is one row after TCRdb ran MiXCR on the PCR reads. The sample consists of roughly 18,000 distinct CDR3 sequences, around 68% of them appearing once. The source material was CD4+ T cells from blood, sampled before SARS-CoV-2 vaccination. These receptors were obtained from a human donor who had recovered from COVID-19.

This clonotype appeared once. This chain's CDR3 is CAWSLAFEQFF. CDR3 DNA: TGTGCCTGGAGTTTAGCGTTTGAGCAGTTCTTC. This chain connects TRBV30 to TRBJ2-1; D possibly corresponds to TRBD2 (5 bases). V gave up 2 bases and J gave up 9 bases, with 8 bases separating them. This CDR3 is 11 amino acids long. CDR1 is GTSNPN and CDR2 is SVGIG in the germline V gene (reference sequence).

The rearrangement joins TRBV20-1 to TRBJ2-5; maybe TRBD2 (5 bases). Trimming took 8 bases from V and 5 from J, leaving 21 bases between them. The CDR3 runs 14 residues. Germline values: CDR1 DFQATT, CDR2 SNEGSKA (reference sequence). In nucleotides, the CDR3 is TGCAGTCTCCGACTATACACGCGGAGGGAGACCCAGTACTTC. This sequence encodes CSLRLYTRRETQYF.

The chain links TRBV27 to TRBJ1-2; 8 positions agree with TRBD1. CDR3 length: 17 residues. J gave up 4 bases and V 2 bases, and 12 bases lay outside the gene matches. CDR1 and CDR2 from the germline V gene are MNHEY and SMNVEV (reference sequence). This CDR3 is CASSLLGQGAPGYGYTF. DNA of the CDR3: TGTGCCAGCAGTTTACTGGGGCAGGGGGCGCCTGGCTATGGCTACACCTTC.

The chain combines TRBV19 with TRBJ2-2; 8 positions match TRBD1. The CDR3 has 15 amino acids. Germline CDR1 is LNHDA and CDR2 is SQIVND (reference sequence). J was trimmed by 6 bases and V by 7 bases; bases with no gene match: 10. The CDR3 reads CASKDRAIVAGELFF. In DNA, the CDR3 is TGTGCCAGTAAGGACAGGGCCATCGTGGCCGGGGAGCTGTTTTTT.

The chain recombines TRBV7-2 with TRBJ1-5; TRBD1 might be the D (6 bases). The CDR3 is 13 residues long. Trimming took 4 bases from V and 7 from J, leaving 11 bases between them. Germline lookup yields CDR1 SGHTA and CDR2 FQGNSA. The CDR3, as DNA: TGTGCCAGCAGCTCCCAACAGGGACAGCCCCAGCATTTT. It encodes CASSSQQGQPQHF.

This clonotype was counted a few times. The CDR3 protein is CATSREDTARAQYF. The CDR3, as DNA: TGTGCCACCAGCAGAGAGGACACCGCGAGGGCCCAGTACTTC. This rearrangement joins TRBV15 to TRBJ2-5, with D possibly being TRBD1 or TRBD2 (5 bases each). The CDR3 has 14 amino acids. V lost 0 bases to trimming and J lost 9 bases, with 14 bases between them. The germline V gene encodes CDR1 LNHNV and CDR2 YYDKDF (reference sequence).

CDR3 sequence (DNA): TGTGCCAGCACCCCGGGGAGTAGGGGGCTGAACACTGAAGCTTTCTTT. Its protein is CASTPGSRGLNTEAFF. This rearrangement joins TRBV28 to TRBJ1-1; 7 nucleotides agree with TRBD1. This CDR3 comprises 16 residues. Germline CDR1 and CDR2: MDHEN and SYDVKM. V was pared by 7 bases and J by 0 bases, with 11 bases of the junction left unmatched.

This clonotype was observed a few times. V is TRBV28 and J is TRBJ2-7; TRBD2 matches at 7 bases. In germline, CDR1 is MDHEN, CDR2 SYDVKM. V dropped 7 bases and J dropped 3; count of bases not matched to a gene: 6. The CDR3 consists of 13 residues. CDR3 region: CASTAGADYEQYF. The CDR3 region has the DNA TGTGCCAGCACCGCGGGAGCAGACTACGAGCAGTACTTC.

J is TRBJ1-5 and V is TRBV7-2; 11 bases line up with TRBD1. J was trimmed by 7 bases and V by 4 bases; bases with no gene match: 9. The CDR3 runs 16 residues. Germline lookup yields CDR1 SGHTA and CDR2 FQGNSA. The CDR3 loop reads CASSSWGQGVGQPQHF. CDR3 in DNA: TGTGCCAGCAGCTCCTGGGGACAGGGGGTTGGACAGCCCCAGCATTTT.

The V and J genes are TRBV6-1 and TRBJ2-7; 8 bases fit TRBD2. The CDR3 consists of 14 residues. Looked up from germline, CDR1 is MNHNS and CDR2 is SASEGT. Losses at the gene ends were 8 bases for V and 3 bases for J; bases not matched to a gene: 9. The CDR3 region is CASCPGGAGYEQYF. DNA of the CDR3: TGTGCCAGCTGCCCCGGGGGGGCGGGCTACGAGCAGTACTTC.

This clonotype was seen a handful of times. V is TRBV20-1 and J is TRBJ2-3, with D tentatively TRBD2 (6 bases). V was cut by 1 base and J by 1 base, with 12 bases left in between. Germline loops: CDR1 DFQATT, CDR2 SNEGSKA (reference sequence). The length of the CDR3 is 15 residues. The CDR3 DNA reads as TGCAGTGCTAGAGGGCGGCGGGGCCGCACAGATACGCAGTATTTT. Translated: CSARGRRGRTDTQYF.

This clonotype has a handful of counts. The chain employs TRBV27 and TRBJ2-7; D is possibly TRBD2 (6 bases). V was cut by 8 bases and J by 5 bases, with 10 bases left in between. This CDR3 contains 11 residues. Germline CDR1 is MNHEY and CDR2 is SMNVEV (reference sequence). The CDR3 is CASGRSNEQYF. CDR3 coding DNA: TGTGCCAGCGGGAGGTCGAACGAGCAGTACTTC.

This clonotype was recorded once. The genes are TRBV2 and TRBJ2-6, with D hard to call. The V gene's germline CDR1 is SNHLY and CDR2 FYNNEI. V gave up 7 bases and J gave up 3 bases, with 4 bases separating them. There are 12 residues in the CDR3. CDR3 DNA: TGTGCCAGCAAAGGTGGGGCCAACGTCCTGACTTTC. This codes for CASKGGANVLTF.

This clonotype was counted a few times. The chain links TRBV6-1 to TRBJ2-2; D might be TRBD1 (5 bases). The V gene lost 7 bases and the J gene lost 7 bases, with 16 bases spanning the gap. The CDR3 contains 14 residues. Looked up from germline, CDR1 is MNHNS and CDR2 is SASEGT. CDR3 bases: TGTGCCAGCAACTTCAGGGAAAGGGGCGGGGAGCTGTTTTTT. As protein: CASNFRERGGELFF.

The rearrangement uses TRBV7-2 and TRBJ1-5; no clear D. CDR3 length: 16 amino acids. V lost 3 bases and J 2 bases, leaving 14 bases between the germline ends. Germline V lookup: CDR1 SGHTA, CDR2 FQGNSA. This CDR3 is CASSFGHGWGNQPQHF. The CDR3 DNA follows: TGTGCCAGCAGCTTCGGCCATGGGTGGGGCAATCAGCCCCAGCATTTT.

The chain carries TRBV10-3 and TRBJ2-3; a possible D gene is TRBD1 (6 bases). The germline V gene encodes CDR1 ENHRY and CDR2 SYGVKD. This CDR3 spans 14 amino acids. Trimming took 6 bases from V and 4 from J, leaving 14 bases between them. CDR3 in amino acids: CAIRMNRDADTQYF. The CDR3 region has the DNA TGTGCCATCAGAATGAACAGGGATGCAGATACGCAGTATTTT.

This clonotype is a singleton in its sample. The rearrangement links TRBV19 to TRBJ2-7, with a possible D match to TRBD2 (6 bases). Germline lookup yields CDR1 LNHDA and CDR2 SQIVND (reference sequence). The V end lost 0 bases, the J end lost 2 bases, and 11 bases lay between the germline ends. The CDR3 is 15 amino acids. The CDR3 DNA sequence: TGTGCCAGTAGTATAGACCTCCGGGGGACCTACGAGCAGTACTTC. Its translation: CASSIDLRGTYEQYF.

This clonotype was counted only a few times. The rearrangement uses TRBV12-3 or TRBV12-4 and TRBJ1-6; no clear D. The CDR3 extends over 14 amino acids. V lost 3 bases and J lost 6, with 9 bases in between. This CDR3 reads CASSLRETNSPLHF. The CDR3 nucleotides are TGTGCCAGCAGTTTGAGGGAGACTAATTCACCCCTCCACTTT.

This chain uses TRBV15 with TRBJ2-2; unclear D gene. There are 15 residues in the CDR3. Trimming shortened V by 0 bases and J by 4 bases, and 9 bases separated the two germline ends. Germline V gene data show CDR1 as LNHNV and CDR2 as YYDKDF (reference sequence). CDR3 sequence: CATSRDSWGTGELFF. The CDR3 bases are TGTGCCACCAGCAGAGATTCGTGGGGCACCGGGGAGCTGTTTTTT.

This clonotype was picked up a small number of times. This chain joins TRBV7-9 and TRBJ1-5, with 10 bases matching TRBD1. The CDR3 sequence is 13 residues long. V gave up 5 bases and J gave up 5 bases; unmatched junction bases: 0. CDR1 and CDR2 from the germline V gene are SEHNR and FQNEAQ (reference sequence). CDR3 nucleotides: TGTGCCAGCAGCGGGACAGGGGATCAGCCCCAGCATTTT. Protein: CASSGTGDQPQHF. The complete variable domain, with remaining parts taken from reference TRBV7-9 and TRBJ1-5, reads DTGVSQNPRHKITKRGQNVTFRCDPISEHNRLYWYRQTLGQGPEFLTYFQNEAQLEKSRLLSDRFSAERPKGSFSTLEIQRTEQGDSAMYLCASSGTGDQPQHFGDGTRLSIL.

This chain links TRBV19 with TRBJ2-1, with a weak D call TRBD1 (6 bases). This CDR3 has 17 residues. Germline assignment: CDR1 LNHDA and CDR2 SQIVND (reference sequence). V lost 3 bases to trimming and J lost 0 bases, with 15 bases between them. CDR3 protein: CASSIGHQGSSYNEQFF. The CDR3 DNA reads as TGTGCCAGTAGTATCGGCCACCAGGGGAGCTCCTACAATGAGCAGTTCTTC.

The CDR3 nucleotides read TGCAGTGCTAGCCAGGGACTAGCTAAGAACACCGGGGAGCTGTTTTTT. Amino acids: CSASQGLAKNTGELFF. The V call is TRBV20-1, the J call TRBJ2-2, with 9 bases fitting TRBD2. There are 16 residues in the CDR3. V shed 3 bases, J shed 1 base, and the junction held 6 bases outside the gene matches. Germline lookup yields CDR1 DFQATT and CDR2 SNEGSKA (reference sequence).

The chain has TRBV20-1 and TRBJ1-5; TRBD1 is a possible D gene (6 bases). CDR1 is DFQATT and CDR2 is SNEGSKA in the germline V gene (reference sequence). The CDR3 loop spans 14 amino acids. The V end was cut by 6 bases, the J end by 4 bases, with 16 bases between. CDR3 coding DNA: TGCAGTGCGGGCGGGGCAGGGGTAAATCAGCCCCAGCATTTT. It encodes CSAGGAGVNQPQHF.

The chain combines TRBV11-2 with TRBJ2-7, with D maybe TRBD1 (5 bases). V dropped 4 bases and J dropped 3 bases, with 19 bases sitting between them. Germline V CDR1 and CDR2: SGHAT, FQNNGV. The CDR3 totals 16 residues. CDR3 sequence reads: CASSSVRDSLIYEQYF. For the CDR3, the DNA is TGTGCCAGCAGCTCGGTCCGAGACAGCCTCATCTACGAGCAGTACTTC. Combining the CDR3 with reference TRBV11-2 and TRBJ2-7 gives the whole variable domain EAGVAQSPRYKIIEKRQSVAFWCNPISGHATLYWYQQILGQGPKLLIQFQNNGVVDDSQLPKDRFSAERLKGVDSTLKIQPAKLEDSAVYLCASSSVRDSLIYEQYFGPGTRLTVT.

The CDR3 DNA reads as TGTGCCAGCAGCCGACAGGGCCTCCAGCCCCAGCATTTT. Translating gives CASSRQGLQPQHF. The rearrangement uses TRBV7-2 and TRBJ1-5, with 7 bases matching TRBD1. V gave up 5 bases and J gave up 7 bases; unmatched junction bases: 5. CDR1 is SGHTA, CDR2 FQGNSA, per germline. The CDR3 extends over 13 amino acids.